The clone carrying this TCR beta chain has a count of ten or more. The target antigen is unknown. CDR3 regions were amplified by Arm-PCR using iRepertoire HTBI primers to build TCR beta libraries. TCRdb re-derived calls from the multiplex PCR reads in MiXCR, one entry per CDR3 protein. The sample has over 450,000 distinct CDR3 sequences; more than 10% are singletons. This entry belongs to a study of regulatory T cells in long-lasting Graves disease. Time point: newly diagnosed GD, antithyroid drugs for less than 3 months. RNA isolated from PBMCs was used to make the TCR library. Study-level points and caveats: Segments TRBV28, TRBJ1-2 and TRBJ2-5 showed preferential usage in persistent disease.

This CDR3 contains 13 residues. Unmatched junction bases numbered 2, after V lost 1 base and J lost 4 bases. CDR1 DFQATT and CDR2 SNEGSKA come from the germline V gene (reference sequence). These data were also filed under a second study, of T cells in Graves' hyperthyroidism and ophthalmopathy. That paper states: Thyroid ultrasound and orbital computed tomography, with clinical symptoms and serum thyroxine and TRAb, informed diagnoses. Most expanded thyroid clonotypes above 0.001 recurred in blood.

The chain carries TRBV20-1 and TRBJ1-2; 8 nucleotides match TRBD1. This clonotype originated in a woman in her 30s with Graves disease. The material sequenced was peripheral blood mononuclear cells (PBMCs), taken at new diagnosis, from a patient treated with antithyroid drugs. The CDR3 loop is CSARATGAYGYTF. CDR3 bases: TGCAGTGCTAGAGCGACAGGGGCCTATGGCTACACCTTC.